This TCR beta chain stems from a study of cytomegalovirus exposure and HLA in healthy donors (dated by TCRdb to the late 2010s). As for the study more broadly: An earlier analysis of 587 of the donors reported 276 Gb of sequence data and 95 million to 140 million unique TCR beta sequences obtained from about 180 million T cells. Around 320 gigabases of sequencing data and approximately 93 million unique TCR sequences were included in an early release covering about 700 HLA-typed donors. Of the roughly 420 genotyped donors, 65% to 90% were placed in the genetic ancestry cluster associated with self-reported Caucasian donors. The study aimed to test whether signatures of past pathogen exposure could be identified by cataloging public T cell receptors. Using immunosequencing, the study profiled T cell repertoires from about 650 subjects and related those repertoires to cytomegalovirus serostatus. A separate validation cohort of 100 to 150 different subjects was used in addition to the 666-subject first cohort. High-throughput TCR immunosequencing, statistical association of individual TCRs with disease status, and machine learning were combined to predict cytomegalovirus infection status. To study patterns of TCR occurrence, a later analysis re-analyzed previously published TCR beta repertoires from hundreds of donors and added high-resolution HLA genotyping. Rather than drawing on any new phenotypic data, the later analysis identified candidate immune exposures from TCR beta sequences and the way those sequences occurred across donors. In an earlier analysis of about 590 of the donors, high-throughput TCR beta sequencing was used to judge whether each TCR beta V gene segment behaved as functional or pseudogenic. Donor age, sex, ethnicity and CMV serostatus were compiled together with the repertoire data. A later genetic analysis took genome-wide SNP genotypes for about 65% of the 666 donors and used that subset as a discovery cohort. All discovery cohort repertoires had been generated on a single sequencing platform. Both class I and class II loci were covered by HLA typing, at four-digit resolution. The number of donors typed differed by locus, with about 629-630 for A, B, C, DRB1 and DQB1, roughly 520 for DQA1, 600 to 610 for DPA1, and around 450 for DPB1. Four or five DR-DQ haplotypes were handled as single units for association and clustering because linkage in the cohort was strong. On average, 235,054 unique TCR beta nucleotide sequences were sequenced per donor among 398 genotyped donors of the cohort, with roughly 20% of those sequences being non-productive. The investigation overall reported the following: V-gene and J-gene trimming of TCR beta chains was associated with a missense DCLRE1C variant in a later genetic analysis, and the association was replicated in an independent cohort. Some IMGT-functional V segments, including TRBV6-2 and TRBV6-3, could not be told apart with the 87-base-pair reads, so those segments were excluded. Most CMV-associated TCR beta chains appeared to be HLA-restricted in a later analysis, and the HLA associations seemed to be driven largely by CMV exposure. Assigning TCR associations to individual alleles was difficult when HLA alleles, especially DR and DQ, strongly co-occurred. According to a later analysis, parvovirus B19, influenza, CMV and Epstein-Barr virus appeared linked to several top co-occurrence clusters. A later genetic analysis reported fewer N-insertions in productive TCRs among donors in an Asian-associated ancestry cluster than the approximately 670-donor mean. Because counts were too low, some 17 rarely observed V segments, including chromosome 9 orphons, were excluded from the earlier analysis of 587 of the donors. A total of 150 to 200 TCR beta chains were listed by the study as associated with cytomegalovirus. Linkage disequilibrium might explain the correlated functional status among segregating V segments, but an unknown experimental factor could not be excluded. While some public TCRs were present in many individuals, most TCR sequences turned up only very rarely across donors. Because HLA typing was unavailable for some donors at each locus, only the typed subset was used in association tests. The sequencing pipeline was judged likely to have produced a cluster of highly shared sequence variants as a technical artifact. Presence/absence analyses assumed roughly uniform sequencing depth across donors, an assumption that may not hold. The classifier was reported to diagnose cytomegalovirus status with high specificity and sensitivity in both the original and validation cohorts. A few of the identified cytomegalovirus-associated TCR beta chains were confirmed in vitro to be specific for cytomegalovirus antigens. For the cohort, immune exposure information was limited to CMV serostatus. An earlier analysis of approximately 530 of the donors showed that most TCR beta V segments appeared in productive rearrangements either about 87% or about 30% of the time, which broadly matched IMGT annotations. In a later analysis, the rate of TCR association differed among HLA loci, with DRB1 alleles having the most associated TCRs and HLA-C alleles having the fewest. The cohort was sequenced for TCR beta chains only, and without alpha or paired-chain data the features that could be detected were limited. A later analysis found that HLA-associated TCR beta chains were more clonally expanded and had lower generation probabilities than equally common non-associated chains. A later analysis associated 17,000 or so TCR beta sequences with specific HLA alleles at a false discovery rate of 0.05. According to the authors, the approach could potentially be generalized to other disease states and immunological phenotypes. A further reported finding was that TCR beta sequences accurately predicted the HLA-A and HLA-B alleles for most subjects in the first cohort.

There are 14 amino acids in the CDR3, from cysteine to phenylalanine inclusive. The read is trimmed to its CDR3 DNA, 42 bases read in frame from base 1. From V the trimming removes 6 bases and from J it removes 2 bases, while the gene matches leave 5 bases of the junction unaccounted for. Taken from the germline V gene, the CDR1 and CDR2 loops are MDHEN and SYDVKM. Library prep was done by the immunoSEQ multiplex PCR assay. For the multiplex PCR, a mixture combining 60 forward primers for TCR Vbeta segments and 13 reverse primers for TCR Jbeta segments was used. The CDR3 region of rearranged TCR beta genes was amplified from genomic DNA with a multiplex PCR assay. Amplified TCR beta libraries were sequenced as 87-base-pair reads on the Illumina HiSeq System. Per the authors' processing: Across the roughly 600 repertoires, a later analysis counted about 81 million unique TCR beta chains, about 10 million of which were shared by at least two donors. Raw reads were error-corrected and collapsed into unique sequences with a nearest-neighbor algorithm that merged closely related sequences to remove PCR and sequencing errors. To assign V, D and J gene segments, CDR3 sequences were aligned to IMGT reference sequences. For a sequence to be retained, at least a six-nucleotide match to both a V gene segment and a J gene segment was required. Rearrangements were called productive when the CDR3 lacked stop codons and stayed in frame with V and J; all others were non-productive. Following IMGT convention, CDR3 was defined as the stretch from the second conserved V-encoded cysteine up to the conserved J-encoded phenylalanine. Sequences without an unambiguous match to a single V gene segment were excluded from the earlier analysis of several hundred of the donors. An earlier analysis of fewer than 750 of the donors classified V segments as functional when productive rearrangements were above 56.7% and as segregating when the standard deviation between donors was above 5%. To diagnose cytomegalovirus status from the catalog of TCR beta chain sequences, a statistical classification framework was built. A later analysis assigned V and J genes by comparing TCR nucleotide sequences with IMGT/GENE-DB human TR gene sequences. Using the TCRdist pipeline, a later analysis assigned CDR3 sequences along with most-parsimonious VDJ recombination scenarios. In a later analysis, every TCR beta chain was defined by the combination of its CDR3 amino acid sequence and its V-gene family, and reads without a unique V-gene family were dropped. As a way to deal with suspected cross-contamination and a sequencing artifact, a later analysis dropped 500 to 700 nucleotide sequences that were highly shared and had low generation probability. For each public chain, a later analysis derived a clonal expansion index from normalized ranks of inferred template counts within each repertoire. Generation probabilities in a later analysis came from a VDJ recombination model fitted to out-of-frame rearrangements, and those results were checked against IGoR. A later analysis scored TCR-TCR, TCR-HLA and TCR-CMV co-occurrence with hypergeometric tests, applying a repertoire-size bias correction to TCR pairs. A later analysis estimated false discovery rates by permuting HLA or CMV assignments 20 times. In a later analysis, co-occurring TCRs were grouped with DBSCAN, and TCRdist sequence similarity was added when clustering was performed within HLA-allele-positive subsets. Co-occurrence clustering excluded repertoires with fewer than 30,000 or more than 120,000 public chains, plus five with anomalous nucleotide sharing. TCRdb holds this immuneACCESS table with in-frame rearrangements only. Some clones are missing; in checked studies, unresolved V genes explain under half, and the rest has no known cause. D and trimming come from the DNA, and the V and J calls and clone size come from that table. Within this sample are about 160,000 clones, with roughly four fifths of them counted one time only. The ten top clones hold around 4.1% of the sample.

The cohort was made up of roughly 670 healthy bone marrow donors. Cohort members were all nominally healthy when sampled, although unrecorded immune exposures were likely present. The donor was CMV seropositive and belonged to the group of 250 to 300 seropositive cohort members. A peripheral blood sample was provided by each donor, and peripheral blood mononuclear cells were used for TCR beta sequencing. Genomic DNA was extracted from the blood cell samples with the Qiagen DNeasy Blood Extraction Kit. Note on this clone: The target of this receptor is not known. No base-level quality is on record; no much larger clone is a single base apart.

The receptor's source is a man aged 45-65 years in good health and CMV-seropositive. In this chain, TRBV28 is recombined with TRBJ2-7, with 9 bases matching TRBD1. The sample consisted of PBMCs. The nucleotide sequence reads as follows: TGTGCCAGCAGACAGGGGGCTAGGGCCTACGAGCAGTACTTC. Translated, it gives CASRQGARAYEQYF.